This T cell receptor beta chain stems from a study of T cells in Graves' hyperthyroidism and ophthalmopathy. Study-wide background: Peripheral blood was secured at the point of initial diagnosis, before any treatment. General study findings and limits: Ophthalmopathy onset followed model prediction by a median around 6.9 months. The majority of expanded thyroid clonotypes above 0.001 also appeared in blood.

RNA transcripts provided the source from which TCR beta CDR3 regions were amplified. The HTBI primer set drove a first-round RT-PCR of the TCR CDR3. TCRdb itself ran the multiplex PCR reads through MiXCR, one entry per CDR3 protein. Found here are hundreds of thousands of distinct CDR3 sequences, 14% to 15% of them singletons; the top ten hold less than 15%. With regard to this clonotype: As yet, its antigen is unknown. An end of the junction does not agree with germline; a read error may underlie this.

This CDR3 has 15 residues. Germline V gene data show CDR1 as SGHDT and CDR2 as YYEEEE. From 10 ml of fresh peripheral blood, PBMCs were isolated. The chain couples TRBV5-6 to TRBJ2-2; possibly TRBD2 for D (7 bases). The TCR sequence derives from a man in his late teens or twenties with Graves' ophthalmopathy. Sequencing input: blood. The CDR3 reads CAGRLTGGAVGELFF. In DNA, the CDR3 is TGTGCCGGCAGGCTGACGGGGGGCGCGGTCGGGGAGCTGTTTTTT.